Shown below are 30 T cell receptor beta chains from a single sample sequenced in a study of shared clonotypes between healthy human individuals. Some clones are missing from TCRdb's copy, which holds only in-frame ones; the method was immunoSEQ multiplex PCR. The sample lists 2 million to 2.5 million clones, just under 95% occurring once. The sequenced sample was naive CD4+ T cells from PBMCs. Subset denoted: CD45RA+ positively selected. The receptors originated from a young man in good health. Some clones in this sample may be carry-over from other donors' samples.

This clone has more than one count but fewer than ten. This sequence joins TRBV10-1 and TRBJ1-3; D remains unclear. CDR1 and CDR2 from the germline V gene are WNHNN and SYGVQD (reference sequence). The CDR3 is made up of 15 amino acids. The CDR3 spells CSRGPWPVAGNTIYF. The CDR3 nucleotides read TGCTCTAGAGGGCCATGGCCAGTGGCTGGAAACACCATATATTTT.

The chain joins TRBV5-1 to TRBJ2-5; 9 nucleotides match TRBD2. The germline gives CDR1 SGHRS, CDR2 YFSETQ. The CDR3 has 14 residues. V lost 4 bases, J lost 5 bases, and 6 bases stayed unmatched. As DNA, the CDR3 is TGCGCCAGCAGCCCGGGACTAGCTGTGGAGACCCAGTACTTC. Translating it yields CASSPGLAVETQYF.

The V and J genes are TRBV5-1 and TRBJ1-1; a weak D match, TRBD1 (5 bases). CDR3 length: 13 amino acids. Germline V gene data show CDR1 as SGHRS and CDR2 as YFSETQ. The ends were cut back, 3 bases at V and 6 bases at J, with 12 bases in the middle. Here the CDR3 reads CASSWSGNSEAFF. The CDR3, as DNA: TGCGCCAGCAGCTGGTCAGGGAATTCTGAAGCTTTCTTT.

This chain links TRBV6-5 with TRBJ1-2; the D gene is possibly TRBD1 (5 bases). Germline-derived CDR1 and CDR2 are MNHEY and SVGAGI. CDR3 length: 12 amino acids. Trimming pared 2 bases from V and 8 bases from J, leaving 9 bases between. The CDR3: CASSYAGEGYTF. In DNA form, the CDR3 reads TGTGCCAGCAGTTACGCGGGGGAAGGCTACACCTTC.

The chain recombines TRBV20-1 with TRBJ2-1; D is unresolved. The V gene's germline CDR1 is DFQATT and CDR2 SNEGSKA (reference sequence). This CDR3 has 11 amino acids. Trimming stripped 3 bases from V and 5 bases from J, with 5 bases between. The CDR3 is CSASRNNEQFF. CDR3 coding DNA: TGCAGTGCTAGTAGGAACAATGAGCAGTTCTTC.

The chain is built from TRBV7-8 and TRBJ1-5; D gene unclear. Germline V lookup: CDR1 SGHVS, CDR2 FQNEAQ. Trimming removed 3 bases from V and 6 bases from J, with 9 bases in between. This CDR3 region has 13 residues. The DNA of the CDR3 is TGTGCCAGCAGCTTGGATAGGAGTCAGCCCCAGCATTTT. As protein: CASSLDRSQPQHF. The full variable domain, rest sourced from reference TRBV7-8 and TRBJ1-5, is GAGVSQSPRYKVAKRGQDVALRCDPISGHVSLFWYQQALGQGPEFLTYFQNEAQLDKSGLPSDRFFAERPEGSVSTLKIQRTQQEDSAVYLCASSLDRSQPQHFGDGTRLSIL.

V usage is TRBV19 and J usage is TRBJ1-4; D ambiguous. The CDR3 is 12 amino acids. In germline, CDR1 is LNHDA, CDR2 SQIVND (reference sequence). V gave up 6 bases and J gave up 7 bases, with 9 bases separating them. The DNA for the CDR3 is TGTGCCAGTAGCTGGGGAGGTGAAAAACTGTTTTTT. This sequence encodes CASSWGGEKLFF.

The chain links TRBV6-1 to TRBJ2-5; 12 bases match TRBD2. The CDR3 has 14 amino acids. CDR1 is MNHNS and CDR2 is SASEGT in the germline V gene. After removal of 3 bases from V and 5 bases from J, the junction contained 1 base not matched to a gene. The chain's CDR3 is CASSDTSGRETQYF. The CDR3 coding sequence is TGTGCCAGCAGTGATACTAGCGGGAGGGAGACCCAGTACTTC.

The rearrangement joins TRBV14 to TRBJ2-7, with a tentative D call TRBD2 (5 bases). Germline CDR1 is SGHDN and CDR2 is FVKESK. This CDR3 contains 16 residues. Trimming cost V 1 base and J 7 bases, with 20 bases left between them. CDR3 sequence (DNA): TGTGCCAGCAGCCAAGTTTTAGGGTCTAACACGGGGGAGCAGTACTTC. Protein: CASSQVLGSNTGEQYF. Filled out from reference TRBV14 and TRBJ2-7, the complete variable domain reads EAGVTQFPSHSVIEKGQTVTLRCDPISGHDNLYWYRRVMGKEIKFLLHFVKESKQDESGMPNNRFLAERTGGTYSTLKVQPAELEDSGVYFCASSQVLGSNTGEQYFGPGTRLTVT.

The rearrangement uses TRBV7-2 and TRBJ1-1; D is unresolved. The CDR3 is 14 amino acids. V lost 1 base and J 9 bases, leaving 15 bases between the germline ends. Germline V gene data show CDR1 as SGHTA and CDR2 as FQGNSA. CDR3 amino acids: CASSLVRASPQAFF. CDR3 DNA: TGTGCCAGCAGCTTAGTCAGAGCGAGTCCCCAAGCTTTCTTT.

The genes are TRBV6-5 and TRBJ1-5; tentatively, D is TRBD1 (6 bases). V lost 6 bases to trimming and J lost 4 bases, with 16 bases between them. CDR3 size: 15 residues. Looked up from germline, CDR1 is MNHEY and CDR2 is SVGAGI. CDR3 residues: CASSPVVTGNQPQHF. The CDR3 nucleotides are TGTGCCAGCAGCCCTGTAGTCACAGGGAATCAGCCCCAGCATTTT.

The chain is built from TRBV7-2 and TRBJ2-1; 8 positions agree with TRBD2. CDR1 is SGHTA and CDR2 is FQGNSA in the germline V gene. This CDR3 region has 13 residues. Trimming removed 5 bases from V and 10 bases from J; junction bases left unmatched: 7. This CDR3 is CASSLDPSGEQFF. In DNA, the CDR3 is TGTGCCAGCAGCCTAGACCCTAGCGGGGAGCAGTTCTTC.

This chain joins TRBV28 and TRBJ2-5, with TRBD2 matching 9 bases. Germline V gives CDR1 MDHEN, CDR2 SYDVKM. The CDR3 has 16 residues. V lost 6 bases, J lost 4 bases, and 12 bases stayed unmatched. This CDR3 is CASSPGIAGVIETQYF. As DNA, the CDR3 is TGTGCCAGCAGCCCCGGGATAGCGGGAGTAATAGAGACCCAGTACTTC.

The V and J genes are TRBV11-2 and TRBJ2-5; D possibly corresponds to TRBD2 (6 bases). Germline CDR1 reads SGHAT; CDR2 reads FQNNGV. The CDR3 consists of 16 residues. The V end lost 2 bases, the J end lost 1 base, and 14 bases lay between the germline ends. The CDR3 protein is CASSLRAGTLQETQYF. CDR3 sequence (DNA): TGTGCCAGCAGCTTAAGGGCGGGAACTCTCCAAGAGACCCAGTACTTC.

The chain is built from TRBV5-4 and TRBJ1-4, with D unclear. The CDR3 is 17 residues long. The germline CDR1 and CDR2 sequences are SGHNT and YYREEE (reference sequence). Trimming cost V 0 bases and J 0 bases, with 12 bases left between them. The CDR3 loop reads CASSLVCRSSTNEKLFF. The CDR3 DNA reads TGTGCCAGCAGCTTGGTATGTCGGAGCTCAACTAATGAAAAACTGTTTTTT. Based on the CDR3 plus reference TRBV5-4 and TRBJ1-4, the full variable domain is ETGVTQSPTHLIKTRGQQVTLRCSSQSGHNTVSWYQQALGQGPQFIFQYYREEENGRGNFPPRFSGLQFPNYSSELNVNALELDDSALYLCASSLVCRSSTNEKLFFGSGTQLSVL.

The genes are TRBV2 and TRBJ2-7; 7 nucleotides agree with TRBD1. Unmatched junction bases numbered 12, after V lost 6 bases and J lost 7 bases. The CDR3 has 14 residues. Germline V CDR1 and CDR2: SNHLY, FYNNEI. This CDR3 is CASRLRQGTSEQYF. The CDR3, as DNA: TGTGCCAGCAGACTTAGACAGGGAACGAGTGAGCAGTACTTC.

The chain recombines TRBV5-3 with TRBJ2-1; 10 nucleotides align to TRBD2. TRBV5-3 is sorted into the ORF group, with uncertain function. The CDR3 is made up of 16 amino acids. J gave up 4 bases and V 0 bases, and 4 bases lay outside the gene matches. The CDR3 protein is CARSLAATSGYNEQFF. The CDR3 DNA reads as TGTGCCAGAAGCTTGGCCGCGACTAGCGGGTACAATGAGCAGTTCTTC.

This chain uses TRBV28 with TRBJ2-2; D is unclear. Trimming removed 5 bases from V and 5 bases from J, with 9 bases in between. The CDR3 is 13 amino acids. CDR1 MDHEN and CDR2 SYDVKM come from the germline V gene. CDR3: CASSLKSTGELFF. CDR3 DNA: TGTGCCAGCAGTCTTAAGAGTACCGGGGAGCTGTTTTTT.

This chain joins TRBV5-4 and TRBJ2-7; TRBD2 might be the D (5 bases). This CDR3 has 12 residues. Per the germline V gene, CDR1 is SGHNT and CDR2 is YYREEE (reference sequence). V was shortened by 4 bases and J by 5 bases, with 10 bases between the two germline ends. This chain's CDR3 is CASSPKGDEQYF. The CDR3 DNA reads as TGTGCCAGCAGCCCGAAGGGAGACGAGCAGTACTTC.

The V gene is TRBV9, the J gene TRBJ2-3, with 7 bases matching TRBD1. Losses at the gene ends were 4 bases for V and 5 bases for J; bases not matched to a gene: 10. Germline CDR1 and CDR2: SGDLS and YYNGEE. The CDR3 has 15 residues. The DNA of the CDR3 is TGTGCCAGCAGCCCCCGGACAGGAAACGTAGATACGCAGTATTTT. This codes for CASSPRTGNVDTQYF.

V gene TRBV28 combines with J gene TRBJ1-5; D is undetermined. The CDR3 is 13 amino acids. Germline CDR1 and CDR2: MDHEN and SYDVKM. Trimming left V 2 bases short and J 4 bases short, with 6 bases between. The CDR3 DNA reads as TGTGCCAGCAGTTTAACCACAAATCAGCCCCAGCATTTT. Translating gives CASSLTTNQPQHF.

This clone was observed once. The rearrangement uses TRBV6-6 and TRBJ1-1, with D unclear. The CDR3 consists of 12 residues. Trimming removed 6 bases at V and 13 bases at J, with 18 bases between. CDR1 and CDR2 (germline): MNHNY, SVGAGI (reference sequence). CDR3 region: CASSPGQMVVFF. The DNA of the CDR3 is TGTGCCAGCAGCCCCGGGCAAATGGTTGTTTTCTTT.

This clone was observed a single time. The rearrangement uses TRBV7-9 and TRBJ2-2, with 9 bases that match TRBD2. Germline V gives CDR1 SEHNR, CDR2 FQNEAQ (reference sequence). This CDR3 spans 16 amino acids. V shed 5 bases and J 5 bases; nucleotides not matched to a gene: 9. The CDR3 region is CASSLLGTSYTGELFF. The CDR3 nucleotides read TGTGCCAGCAGCCTTCTCGGGACTAGCTATACCGGGGAGCTGTTTTTT.

The chain couples TRBV27 to TRBJ2-5, with D unclear. The V and J ends lost 6 bases and 4 bases respectively, with 9 bases between them. CDR3 length: 12 residues. Germline CDR1 and CDR2: MNHEY and SMNVEV (reference sequence). CDR3 sequence (DNA): TGTGCCAGCAGGGGCCTAGGAGAGACCCAGTACTTC. Translated: CASRGLGETQYF.

The V gene is TRBV6-5, the J gene TRBJ2-7, with a tentative D call TRBD1 (6 bases). Per germline, CDR1 MNHEY and CDR2 SVGAGI. V lost 6 bases and J 1 base, leaving 10 bases between the germline ends. The length of the CDR3 is 13 residues. This CDR3 reads CASRIQGSYEQYF. The CDR3 bases are TGTGCCAGCAGGATACAGGGATCCTACGAGCAGTACTTC.

This chain joins TRBV28 and TRBJ2-5, with D perhaps given as TRBD1 or TRBD2 (5 bases each). Germline CDR1 MDHEN, CDR2 SYDVKM. This CDR3 has 16 residues. With 6 bases removed from V and 4 bases from J, the gap between germline ends came to 21 bases. The CDR3 here is CASRPAGPPGPETQYF. The CDR3 DNA is TGTGCCAGCAGGCCTGCCGGGCCACCGGGGCCAGAGACCCAGTACTTC. Full variable domain (rest looked up from reference TRBV28 and TRBJ2-5): DVKVTQSSRYLVKRTGEKVFLECVQDMDHENMFWYRQDPGLGLRLIYFSYDVKMKEKGDIPEGYSVSREKKERFSLILESASTNQTSMYLCASRPAGPPGPETQYFGPGTRLLVL.

Turning to this clone: The same CDR3 also results from other DNA sequences found in this sample. This sequence joins TRBV5-1 and TRBJ2-1; no definite D call. The V gene's germline CDR1 is SGHRS and CDR2 YFSETQ. The CDR3 is 14 amino acids. Trimming removed 0 bases from V and 2 bases from J, with 6 bases in between. The CDR3 here is CASSLDSTYNEQFF. The CDR3 DNA reads as TGCGCCAGCAGCTTGGACTCTACCTACAATGAGCAGTTCTTC.

V usage is TRBV5-4 and J usage is TRBJ2-7; D not resolved. In germline, CDR1 is SGHNT, CDR2 YYREEE (reference sequence). The V end was cut by 4 bases, the J end by 7 bases, with 15 bases between. The CDR3 spans 13 residues. The CDR3 is CASSPTPAGEQYF. Written as DNA, the CDR3 is TGTGCCAGCAGCCCTACGCCAGCCGGGGAGCAGTACTTC.

CDR3 nucleotides: TGTGCCAGCAGGCCAGGGTCTTTTGTCCAAAGGTCCTACGAGCAGTACTTC. This encodes CASRPGSFVQRSYEQYF. The rearrangement uses TRBV27 and TRBJ2-7, with D tentatively TRBD1 (5 bases). Germline lookup yields CDR1 MNHEY and CDR2 SMNVEV (reference sequence). This CDR3 has 17 amino acids. The ends were cut back, 6 bases at V and 1 base at J, with 22 bases in the middle.

The CDR3 spells CASSPGDRANLKETQYF. The CDR3, as DNA: TGTGCCAGCTCACCAGGAGACAGGGCTAATCTGAAAGAGACCCAGTACTTC. The rearrangement links TRBV18 to TRBJ2-5; 7 bases line up with TRBD1. The V segment lost 2 bases and the J segment 3 bases; nucleotides outside the gene matches: 12. Germline-derived CDR1 and CDR2 are KGHSH and LQKENI. The length of the CDR3 is 17 residues.